The 28 T cell receptor beta chains below all came from one sample that was sequenced in a study of cytomegalovirus exposure and HLA in healthy donors. PCR was performed using 60 Vbeta and 13 Jbeta primers. TCRdb's copy holds only in-frame clones and misses some; the assay was immunoSEQ multiplex PCR. The data contain some 200,000 clones, about 70% of them singletons. The specimen was PBMCs. The receptors were gathered from a woman aged 25 to 45 in good health and CMV-seronegative.

Comment on this clone: One end of the junction does not line up with germline, which may come from a read error. This chain connects TRBV7-7 to TRBJ2-5; 11 bases match TRBD1. Germline CDR1 is SSHAT and CDR2 is FNYEAQ (reference sequence). The CDR3 consists of 18 residues. The chain's CDR3 is CASSLGTLRTGGRETQYF. CDR3 sequence (DNA): TGTGCTAGCAGCTTAGGGACTCTGCGGACAGGGGGCCGAGAGACCCAGTACTTC.

The chain links TRBV9 to TRBJ2-7, with TRBD2 as a possible D gene (6 bases). The CDR3 covers 18 residues. Between the trimmed V and J ends, which lost 4 bases and 4 bases, there was a span of 27 bases. Germline values: CDR1 SGDLS, CDR2 YYNGEE. For the CDR3, the DNA is TGTGCCAGCAGCCTACAAGGGGACTCCCGCGGCCTCGGGTACGAGCAGTACTTC. It yields the protein CASSLQGDSRGLGYEQYF.

V usage is TRBV7-9 and J usage is TRBJ1-3; possibly TRBD1 for D (5 bases). The CDR3 has 14 residues. Trimming removed 7 bases at V and 2 bases at J, with 12 bases between. Per germline, CDR1 SEHNR and CDR2 FQNEAQ (reference sequence). In DNA, the CDR3 is TGTGCCAGCAAGTGGGGCAGTACTGGAAACACCATATATTTT. Its protein is CASKWGSTGNTIYF.

The rearrangement links TRBV10-2 to TRBJ1-1; D is ambiguous. Trimming stripped 4 bases from V and 0 bases from J, with 9 bases between. Germline lookup yields CDR1 WSHSY and CDR2 SAAADI. This CDR3 is built from 14 residues. The CDR3 reads CASSGRIMNTEAFF. CDR3 coding DNA: TGCGCCAGCAGTGGGCGGATTATGAACACTGAAGCTTTCTTT.

This clone was seen a single time. The chain joins TRBV14 to TRBJ2-7; the D gene is possibly TRBD1 (6 bases). This CDR3 spans 14 amino acids. Trimming took off 4 bases at V and 0 bases at J, with 10 bases between the two ends. Germline loops: CDR1 SGHDN, CDR2 FVKESK. The CDR3 region has the DNA TGTGCCAGCAGCCCAGGGGAGAACTCCTACGAGCAGTACTTC. Translating gives CASSPGENSYEQYF.

The gene calls are TRBV20-1 and TRBJ1-3; D remains unclear. Germline V lookup: CDR1 DFQATT, CDR2 SNEGSKA (reference sequence). This CDR3 comprises 11 residues. The germline V and J ends were trimmed by 6 bases and 1 base, with 4 bases remaining between them. The DNA of the CDR3 is TGCAGTGCCTCTTCTGGAAACACCATATATTTT. Residues: CSASSGNTIYF.

The rearrangement joins TRBV19 to TRBJ2-1, with 9 bases that match TRBD2. CDR1 and CDR2 from the germline V gene are LNHDA and SQIVND (reference sequence). Losses at the gene ends were 0 bases for V and 4 bases for J; bases not matched to a gene: 10. This CDR3 comprises 18 residues. In DNA, the CDR3 is TGTGCCAGTAGTATAGATCAAACTAGCGGGTATGGGTACAATGAGCAGTTCTTC. Protein sequence: CASSIDQTSGYGYNEQFF.

The V call is TRBV6-6, the J call TRBJ2-3; D not certain. The V gene's germline CDR1 is MNHNY and CDR2 SVGAGI (reference sequence). V lost 0 bases to trimming and J lost 2 bases, with 12 bases between them. This CDR3 comprises 16 residues. The CDR3 sequence: CASSYSPPHSTDTQYF. CDR3 nucleotides: TGTGCCAGCAGTTACTCTCCCCCCCACTCCACAGATACGCAGTATTTT.

This rearrangement joins TRBV9 to TRBJ2-2, with TRBD2 matching 10 bases. The ends lost 6 bases at V and 7 bases at J; junction bases unmatched: 12. The CDR3 loop spans 16 amino acids. CDR1 and CDR2 (germline): SGDLS, YYNGEE. The DNA for the CDR3 is TGTGCCAGCACCAAGAGGGCTAGCGGGAGTGTCGGGGAGCTGTTTTTT. Protein product: CASTKRASGSVGELFF.

The gene calls are TRBV4-3 and TRBJ1-5; TRBD1 is a possible D gene (5 bases). Germline V lookup: CDR1 LGHNA, CDR2 YSLEER. V was trimmed by 0 bases and J by 3 bases, leaving 9 bases between them. The CDR3 has 15 residues. CDR3 sequence (DNA): TGCGCCAGCAGCCAAGATTCAGGGCCCAATCAGCCCCAGCATTTT. Amino acid sequence: CASSQDSGPNQPQHF.

The table lists this clone with a few counts. The chain carries TRBV6-5 and TRBJ1-2, with D tentatively TRBD1 (6 bases). The CDR3 covers 14 residues. Looked up from germline, CDR1 is MNHEY and CDR2 is SVGAGI. V lost 0 bases, J lost 4 bases, and 9 bases lay in between. CDR3 sequence reads: CASSYSDRFYGYTF. The CDR3 DNA sequence: TGTGCCAGCAGTTACTCCGACAGGTTCTATGGCTACACCTTC.

This sequence joins TRBV9 and TRBJ1-5; TRBD1 is a possible D gene (5 bases). There are 13 residues in the CDR3. From germline, CDR1 is SGDLS and CDR2 YYNGEE. V was trimmed by 0 bases and J by 4 bases, leaving 5 bases between them. CDR3 DNA: TGTGCCAGCAGCGTAGGACAGAATCAGCCCCAGCATTTT. It codes for CASSVGQNQPQHF.

This chain's CDR3 is CASRPDRSSSYNEQFF. CDR3 coding DNA: TGTGCCAGCAGGCCCGACAGGTCGAGCTCCTACAATGAGCAGTTCTTC. The chain is built from TRBV2 and TRBJ2-1; a weak D match, TRBD1 (6 bases). V was clipped by 6 bases and J by 0 bases, with 15 bases between them. Germline loops: CDR1 SNHLY, CDR2 FYNNEI. The CDR3 extends over 16 amino acids.

The gene calls are TRBV10-3 and TRBJ1-3; 7 nucleotides align to TRBD1. This CDR3 comprises 15 residues. In germline, CDR1 is ENHRY, CDR2 SYGVKD. Trimming took 6 bases from V and 0 from J; bases not matched to a gene: 5. CDR3 amino acids: CAIRGGQTSGNTIYF. The CDR3 nucleotides read TGTGCCATCAGGGGGGGACAGACCTCTGGAAACACCATATATTTT.

This clone was recorded only once. The chain uses TRBV9 and TRBJ1-2, with TRBD1 matching 7 bases. V was pared by 3 bases and J by 5 bases, with 7 bases of the junction left unmatched. Germline CDR1 is SGDLS and CDR2 is YYNGEE. The CDR3 sequence is 14 residues long. This CDR3 is CASSAGTGVYGYTF. The DNA of the CDR3 is TGTGCCAGCAGCGCGGGTACAGGGGTTTATGGCTACACCTTC.

The rearrangement joins TRBV27 to TRBJ1-6; D perhaps matches TRBD1 (5 bases). The CDR3 runs to 14 residues. V lost 4 bases to trimming and J lost 6 bases, with 10 bases between them. The germline V gene encodes CDR1 MNHEY and CDR2 SMNVEV (reference sequence). CDR3 sequence: CASSYQGFNSPLHF. For the CDR3, the DNA is TGTGCCAGCAGTTATCAGGGCTTTAATTCACCCCTCCACTTT.

The CDR3 protein is CASSPILAGNYNEQFF. The CDR3 nucleotides read TGCGCCAGCAGCCCAATACTAGCGGGGAATTACAATGAGCAGTTCTTC. The rearrangement links TRBV5-1 to TRBJ2-1; 10 bases map to TRBD2. The germline V gene has CDR1 SGHRS and CDR2 YFSETQ. V was clipped by 4 bases and J by 4 bases; unmatched bases: 8. The CDR3 is made up of 16 amino acids.

J is TRBJ2-5 and V is TRBV6-6, with 10 bases aligning to TRBD1. Germline CDR1 is MNHNY and CDR2 is SVGAGI (reference sequence). V shed 5 bases, J shed 4 bases, and the junction held 10 bases outside the gene matches. There are 16 residues in the CDR3. The CDR3 coding sequence is TGTGCCAGCAGTGCACGGGACAGGGGTGGGTCAGAGACCCAGTACTTC. It is translated as CASSARDRGGSETQYF.

The chain uses TRBV30 and TRBJ2-1, with a possible D match to TRBD2 (6 bases). Trimming stripped 3 bases from V and 1 base from J, with 13 bases between. Germline V gives CDR1 GTSNPN, CDR2 SVGIG (reference sequence). This CDR3 has 15 residues. The DNA of the CDR3 is TGTGCCTGGAGGGCGCCTCGGGGGTCCTACAATGAGCAGTTCTTC. Amino acids: CAWRAPRGSYNEQFF.

There are a few counts of this clone. CDR3 region: CASSLTPGQGNEKLFF. CDR3 nucleotides: TGCGCCAGCAGCTTGACCCCGGGACAGGGGAATGAAAAACTGTTTTTT. The chain recombines TRBV5-1 with TRBJ1-4; 10 bases are a match to TRBD1. CDR3 length: 16 residues. Germline V CDR1 and CDR2: SGHRS, YFSETQ. With V trimmed by 1 base and J by 5 bases, 5 bases remained unmatched.

The chain uses TRBV5-1 and TRBJ2-6; 7 bases agree with TRBD1. This CDR3 region has 18 residues. Germline CDR1 reads SGHRS; CDR2 reads YFSETQ. V was clipped by 0 bases and J by 0 bases; unmatched bases: 6. For the CDR3, the DNA is TGCGCCAGCAGCTTGGCCGGGACAGAAAACTCTGGGGCCAACGTCCTGACTTTC. Residues: CASSLAGTENSGANVLTF. Full variable domain (missing parts from reference TRBV5-1 and TRBJ2-6): KAGVTQTPRYLIKTRGQQVTLSCSPISGHRSVSWYQQTPGQGLQFLFEYFSETQRNKGNFPGRFSGRQFSNSRSEMNVSTLELGDSALYLCASSLAGTENSGANVLTFGAGSRLTVL.

This clone was detected once. The rearrangement links TRBV4-2 to TRBJ2-7; 9 nucleotides agree with TRBD2. V shed 0 bases, J shed 3 bases, and the junction held 12 bases outside the gene matches. This CDR3 contains 18 residues. The germline CDR1 and CDR2 sequences are LGHNA and YNFKEQ. CDR3 amino acids: CASSQDGTGAGGFYEQYF. The CDR3 DNA reads TGTGCCAGCAGCCAAGATGGCACGGGAGCGGGGGGATTCTACGAGCAGTACTTC.

CDR3 nucleotides: TGTGCCAGCAGCAAGCGGGGGGCGTACAATGAGCAGTTCTTC. This codes for CASSKRGAYNEQFF. V is TRBV5-4 and J is TRBJ2-1; 9 positions match TRBD2. Per the germline V gene, CDR1 is SGHNT and CDR2 is YYREEE (reference sequence). V shed 4 bases and J 4 bases; nucleotides not matched to a gene: 3. The CDR3 sequence is 14 residues long.

The chain combines TRBV5-1 with TRBJ1-4, with 8 bases fitting TRBD1. V shed 4 bases, J shed 8 bases, and the junction held 10 bases outside the gene matches. The CDR3 loop spans 15 amino acids. The V gene's germline CDR1 is SGHRS and CDR2 YFSETQ. The DNA for the CDR3 is TGCGCCAGCAGCCGATTAGGACAGGGTGGCGAAAAACTGTTTTTT. This gives the protein CASSRLGQGGEKLFF.

The chain uses TRBV5-8 and TRBJ2-7; a possible D gene is TRBD1 (5 bases). The CDR3 is made up of 13 amino acids. Trimming shortened V by 5 bases and J by 2 bases, and 11 bases separated the two germline ends. Per germline, CDR1 SGHTS and CDR2 YDEGEE. The CDR3 bases are TGTGCCAGCAGAAGACCGACAGCCTACGAGCAGTACTTC. Protein product: CASRRPTAYEQYF.

The J gene is TRBJ1-4, the V gene TRBV6-5, with 9 bases fitting TRBD1. V shed 10 bases, J shed 10 bases, and the junction held 10 bases outside the gene matches. CDR1 and CDR2 from the germline V gene are MNHEY and SVGAGI. This CDR3 is built from 13 residues. The DNA of the CDR3 is TGTGCCATAGGAACAGGGGGCATTGGAAAACTGTTTTTT. Translating it yields CAIGTGGIGKLFF.

The V and J genes are TRBV7-2 and TRBJ2-7, with D unresolved. V lost 1 base, J lost 2 bases, and 15 bases lay in between. CDR1 is SGHTA and CDR2 is FQGNSA in the germline V gene. This CDR3 contains 16 residues. The CDR3 is CASSLDSGSPPYEQYF. CDR3 nucleotides: TGTGCCAGCAGCTTAGATAGTGGTAGTCCACCCTACGAGCAGTACTTC.

The J gene is TRBJ1-2, the V gene TRBV7-2, with TRBD1 matching over 11 bases. V dropped 3 bases and J dropped 7; count of bases not matched to a gene: 7. The CDR3 runs 15 residues. In germline, CDR1 is SGHTA, CDR2 FQGNSA. Here the CDR3 reads CASSLMDRGRVGYTF. CDR3 DNA: TGTGCCAGCAGCTTGATGGACAGGGGGCGGGTTGGCTACACCTTC.